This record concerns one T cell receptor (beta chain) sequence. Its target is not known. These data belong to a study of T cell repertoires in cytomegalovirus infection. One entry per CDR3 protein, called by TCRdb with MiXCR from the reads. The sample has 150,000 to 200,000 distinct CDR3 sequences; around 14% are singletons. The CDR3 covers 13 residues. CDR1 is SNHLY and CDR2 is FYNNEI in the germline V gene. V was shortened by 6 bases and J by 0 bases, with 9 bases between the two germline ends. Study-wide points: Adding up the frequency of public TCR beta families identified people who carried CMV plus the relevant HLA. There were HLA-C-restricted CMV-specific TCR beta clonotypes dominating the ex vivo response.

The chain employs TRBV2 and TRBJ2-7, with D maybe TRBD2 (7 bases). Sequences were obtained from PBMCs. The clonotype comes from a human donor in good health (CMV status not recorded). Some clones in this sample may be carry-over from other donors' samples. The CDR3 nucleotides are TGTGCCAGCAGCCGGGGGGCCTCCTACGAGCAGTACTTC. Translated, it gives CASSRGASYEQYF.